This entry describes one TCR beta chain. Its antigen is as yet unknown. Via MiXCR, TCRdb re-called the 5' RACE reads, giving one row per CDR3 protein. The repertoire includes under 250,000 distinct CDR3 sequences, 7.5% of them detected once, and 1.9% sits in the top ten. The sample comes from a study of identical twins. Broader study findings: While abundant cord blood beta clonotypes carried fewer insertions, memory repertoires showed no such pattern.

The germline V gene has CDR1 SGHRS and CDR2 YFSETQ. The CDR3 totals 13 residues. Deletions cut 3 bases from V and 7 bases from J, with 11 bases between. These data were also reused for a study on yellow fever vaccine responses in identical twins. Turning to that study: Each twin's T cell response to the vaccine was reported to look partly convergent and partly personalized.

The chain recombines TRBV5-1 with TRBJ2-1, with TRBD1 as a possible D gene (5 bases). Sequenced input: memory (CD45RO+) T cells sorted from blood. The sequence derives from a woman aged 18-29 years in good health. CDR3 sequence: CASSSTQENEQFF. CDR3 coding DNA: TGCGCCAGCAGCTCAACACAGGAAAATGAGCAGTTCTTC.